This entry features one T cell receptor beta chain sequence. Its antigen remains unknown. The data were produced by immunoSEQ multiplex PCR, yet TCRdb's version contains in-frame clones alone and is incomplete. The sample yields over 45,000 clones, around 92% seen once. The data originate from a study of T cell responses to AZD1222 COVID-19 vaccine. Study outcomes and limitations: There were vaccine-associated CD4 TCRs across spike, dominant at 160-218 and 743-854.

Per the germline V gene, CDR1 is MGHRA and CDR2 is YSYEKL. The CDR3 covers 16 residues. J was trimmed by 2 bases and V by 5 bases; bases with no gene match: 5. This material consisted of peripheral blood, taken 28 days after the second AZD1222 dose. The gene calls are TRBV4-1 and TRBJ2-3; 12 bases are shared with TRBD2. The receptor was isolated from an adult who received the AZD1222 COVID-19 vaccine. DNA of the CDR3: TGCGCCAGCAGCTCAGGACTAGCGGGAATCACAGATACGCAGTATTTT. Its translation: CASSSGLAGITDTQYF.